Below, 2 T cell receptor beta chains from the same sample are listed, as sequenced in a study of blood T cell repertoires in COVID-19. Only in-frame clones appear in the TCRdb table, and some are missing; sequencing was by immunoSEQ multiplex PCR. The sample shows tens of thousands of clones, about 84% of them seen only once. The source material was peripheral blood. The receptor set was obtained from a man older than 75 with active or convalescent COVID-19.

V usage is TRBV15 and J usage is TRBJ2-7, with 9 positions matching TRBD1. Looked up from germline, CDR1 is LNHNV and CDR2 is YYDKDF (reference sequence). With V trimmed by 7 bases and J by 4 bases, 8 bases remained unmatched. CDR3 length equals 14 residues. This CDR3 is CATNRDRASYEQYF. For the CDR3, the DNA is TGTGCCACCAACCGGGACAGGGCCTCTTACGAGCAGTACTTC.

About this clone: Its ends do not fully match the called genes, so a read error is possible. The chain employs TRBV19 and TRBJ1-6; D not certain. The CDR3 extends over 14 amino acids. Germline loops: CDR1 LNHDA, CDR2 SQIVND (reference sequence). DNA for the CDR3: TGTGCCAGTAGTATACCCCGGGATAACTCACCCCTCCACTTT. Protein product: CASSIPRDNSPLHF.